This T cell receptor (beta chain) originates from a study of T cells in Graves' hyperthyroidism and ophthalmopathy (dated by TCRdb to between 2018 and 2021). For the study in its entirety: Peripheral blood samples were taken at the time of initial diagnosis, prior to any treatment. To identify TCR V-J signatures that set the groups apart, the researchers used a discovery cohort of 90 to 100 patients, made up of around 42 with Graves' ophthalmopathy and some 60 with stable Graves' hyperthyroidism. The paper describes TCR Vbeta CDR3 sequencing of 140 or so peripheral blood samples, made up of 43 ophthalmopathy patients, roughly 80 hyperthyroidism patients and 17 progressor patients. Whether ophthalmopathy could be predicted prospectively was tested in an independent validation cohort made up of under 20 hyperthyroidism patients plus 17 patients who later progressed to ophthalmopathy. The 90 to 100 discovery patients were randomly divided into training and test sets at a 7:3 ratio. Following sampling, methimazole starting at 30 mg daily was given to hyperthyroidism patients, and high-dose intravenous methylprednisolone was given to ophthalmopathy patients. The study also compared thyroid tissue and blood T-cell repertoires from a handful of Graves' hyperthyroidism patients. Overall results and qualifications from the work: In validation, the model predicted progression to ophthalmopathy with around 71% sensitivity and around 72% specificity, a median of roughly seven months before onset. Sample size was not statistically predetermined, and investigators were not blinded to group allocation. Most expanded thyroid clonotypes (frequency above 0.001) were also found in blood, which suggests that blood repertoires may mirror thyroid immune responses. A model built on a 13 V-J signature distinguished ophthalmopathy from stable hyperthyroidism, reaching around 87% sensitivity and 81% to 83% specificity in cross-validation and 80%/75% in testing.

Ophthalmopathy patients had moderately to severely active disease, Clinical Activity Score of at least 3, NOSPECS grade of at least 4, and duration under 3 months. Any patient with an uncontrolled infection, another autoimmune disease, pregnancy or lactation was excluded. Diagnoses were established on the basis of clinical symptoms, serum thyroxine and TRAb, thyroid ultrasound, and orbital computed tomography. PBMCs were separated from approximately 9.9 ml of fresh peripheral blood using Ficoll-Paque density gradient centrifugation. Total RNA was extracted with Trizol reagent, and quality was checked on an Agilent 2100 Bioanalyzer. Details on this clonotype: Its antigen remains unidentified. A much larger clonotype is one base distant, so this may be a read error. The missing conserved phenylalanine or tryptophan at the end of this CDR3 makes a read error likely.

The TCR beta CDR3 regions were amplified from the RNA transcripts. A first-round RT-PCR of the TCR CDR3 used the HTBI primer set with the Qiagen OneStep RT-PCR kit. Libraries were constructed in a second round of multiplex PCR, after which size selection and purification were performed. Libraries were sequenced paired-end with 100 bp reads on an Illumina HiSeq2000. The authors' analysis ran thus. SOAPnuke was used to process the raw data, throwing out any read that contained adapters or uncalled bases, had a mean Phred below 15, or lacked an exact constant-primer or identifier match. COPE v1.2.5 was used to merge high-quality paired reads, and clonotypes were defined as unique nucleotide sequences. MiTCR v1.1 was used to align the clonotypes against IMGT TRBV, TRBD and TRBJ reference segments. The analysis was restricted to V-J combinations with a frequency above 0.0001, which together covered 99% to 99.2% of the repertoires. A TCS score was defined as the ratio of F50 (clonal expansion) to E x V (chaos), with BLOSUM62-based TCRdist applied between CDR3 peptides within each V-J. Welch's t-statistics and random forest reduced around 550 V-J features to 13, which were used in a naive Bayes classifier (R e1071). TCRdb took the public reads, trimmed them with fastp at Q25, ran MiXCR for clone calling and kept in-frame beta chains. A single entry per CDR3 protein holds the most common genes and DNA from its merged rows. The V and J calls were determined by TCRdb, not by the authors. In all, the sample holds hundreds of thousands of distinct CDR3 sequences, and roughly 15% of those were seen once. About 12% of the sample lies in the top ten.

A total of 12 residues make up the CDR3, ends included. CDR3 DNA is the only sequence kept; it has 36 bases, read in frame from the first base. CDR1 and CDR2 were assigned from the germline V gene as SQVTM and ANQGSEA. V is shortened by 1 base, J by 2 bases, and the region joining them spans 4 bases. Sequenced: blood. The V and J segments used are TRBV29-1 and TRBJ2-3, with the identity of the D gene unclear. The receptor was derived from a woman aged 45 to 65 with Graves' ophthalmopathy. DNA sequence: TGCAGCGTTGAAGGGCTCACAGATACGCAGTATCTT. This translates into CSVEGLTDTQYL.